This is a list of T cell receptor beta chains from one sample in a study of regulatory T cells in long-lasting Graves disease. TCRdb recomputed calls from the multiplex PCR reads with MiXCR, one row per CDR3 protein. The sample includes approximately 540,000 distinct CDR3 sequences, around 13% of them seen just once. The sample was also linked to a second study, of T cells in Graves' hyperthyroidism and ophthalmopathy.

The material sequenced was peripheral blood mononuclear cells (PBMCs), taken at new diagnosis, from a patient treated with antithyroid drugs. Every receptor here comes from a woman in her 30s with Graves disease. The CDR3 runs from the conserved cysteine through the conserved F or W. A D gene is named only where the DNA matches it firmly.

NA | TRBD1 | TRBV7-3 | CASSDRTGFETQYF
TRBJ1-1 | TRBD1 | TRBV9 | CASSVGQGGTEAFF
TRBJ2-6 | NA | TRBV19 | CASHRAEANVLTF
TRBJ2-1 | NA | TRBV5-1 | CASSRGPGNEQFF
TRBJ2-4 | TRBD1 | TRBV7-9 | CASSYLTGTGTNIQYF
TRBJ2-1 | NA | TRBV24-1 | CATGTYNEQFF
TRBJ2-7 | NA | TRBV3-1 | CASSQDWKQHEQYF
TRBJ2-5 | NA | TRBV5-1 | CASSLEDRKETQYF
TRBJ2-7 | TRBD2 | TRBV20-1 | CSAYLSGSSYEQYF
TRBJ1-5 | TRBD1 | TRBV7-3 | CASSPTGGGPQHF
TRBJ1-5 | TRBD1 | TRBV24-1 | CATARQGSNQPQHF
TRBJ2-3 | TRBD2 | TRBV18 | CASSGAGADTQYF
TRBJ2-7 | NA | TRBV30 | CAWSSGLSVHEQYF
TRBJ1-1 | NA | TRBV20-1 | CSARGRHKENEAFF
TRBJ1-2 | NA | TRBV5-5 | CASSFNRGISYGYTF
TRBJ2-5 | NA | TRBV7-9 | CASSFPGKGETQYF
TRBJ1-4 | TRBD1 | TRBV2 | CASSSGQGPKLFF
TRBJ2-5 | TRBD2 | TRBV7-9 | CASSPTSGAIELYQETQYF
TRBJ1-5 | NA | TRBV6-2/TRBV6-3 | CGTRMERNLNQPQHF
TRBJ1-1 | NA | TRBV6-2/TRBV6-3 | CASGNRGGDTEAFF
TRBJ1-5 | TRBD1 | TRBV24-1 | CATSDSRTGTLANQPQHF
TRBJ2-1 | TRBD2 | TRBV2 | CARTGLAGDEQFF
TRBJ2-7 | NA | TRBV12-3/TRBV12-4 | CASSLGHLLSYEQYF
TRBJ2-4 | TRBD1 | TRBV28 | CASSSQGASKNIQYF
TRBJ1-4 | NA | TRBV28 | CASSPGPKKTATNEKLFF
TRBJ1-6 | TRBD1 | TRBV6-2/TRBV6-3 | CASSYSPGTGIAGGSPLHF
TRBJ2-7 | NA | TRBV28 | CASTSLVDSYEQYF
TRBJ2-1 | NA | TRBV7-3 | CASSSGSGSGSLFF
TRBJ2-5 | NA | TRBV24-1 | CATSDYSGVETQYF
TRBJ1-1 | NA | TRBV29-1 | CSVELGGRMSTEAFF
TRBJ2-2 | TRBD1 | TRBV12-3/TRBV12-4 | CASSSRQGANGELSF
TRBJ2-5 | NA | TRBV7-3 | CASSPGQGHQETQYF
TRBJ1-1 | NA | TRBV18 | CASSPPGRYTEAFF
TRBJ2-2 | NA | TRBV5-5 | CASSFVSSGGGSATGELFF
TRBJ2-7 | NA | TRBV2 | CASSAQVLEQYF
TRBJ2-3 | TRBD2 | TRBV2 | CASGASGTRISWSDTQYF
TRBJ2-1 | TRBD2 | TRBV20-1 | CSARGSSGFYNEQFF
TRBJ2-7 | NA | TRBV29-1 | CSVERGYEQYF
TRBJ1-2 | NA | TRBV29-1 | CSVLSGGGYGYTF
TRBJ1-2 | NA | TRBV29-1 | CSVEDLGNYGYTF
TRBJ2-7 | NA | TRBV2 | CASLGAPLTHEQYF
TRBJ1-6 | NA | TRBV11-2 | CASSLDKHQGNSPLHF
TRBJ2-1 | NA | TRBV20-1 | CSARAHSNDEQFF